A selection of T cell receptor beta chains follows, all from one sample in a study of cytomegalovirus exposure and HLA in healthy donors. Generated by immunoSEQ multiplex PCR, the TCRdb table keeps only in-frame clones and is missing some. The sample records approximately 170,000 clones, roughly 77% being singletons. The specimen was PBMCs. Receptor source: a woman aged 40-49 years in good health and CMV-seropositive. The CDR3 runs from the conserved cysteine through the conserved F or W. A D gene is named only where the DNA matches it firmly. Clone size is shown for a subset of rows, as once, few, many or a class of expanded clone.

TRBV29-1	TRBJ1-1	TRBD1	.	CSVLTGEGTEAFF	TGCAGCGTGTTGACAGGGGAGGGCACTGAAGCTTTCTTT
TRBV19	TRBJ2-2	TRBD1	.	CASVGGTGLAVTGELFF	TGTGCCAGTGTTGGTGGGACAGGGCTGGCGGTTACCGGGGAGCTGTTTTTT
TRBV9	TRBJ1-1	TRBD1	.	CASSVGLTDRLNTEAFF	TGTGCCAGCAGCGTAGGTCTTACGGACAGGCTGAACACTGAAGCTTTCTTT
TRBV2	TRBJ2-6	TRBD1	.	CASGPGQGSFGANVLTF	TGTGCCAGCGGACCGGGACAGGGATCCTTTGGGGCCAACGTCCTGACTTTC
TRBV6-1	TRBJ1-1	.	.	CASRLMNTEAFF	TGTGCCAGCAGGCTAATGAACACTGAAGCTTTCTTT
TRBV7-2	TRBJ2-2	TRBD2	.	CASSATSGRGTGELFF	TGTGCCAGCAGCGCGACTAGCGGGAGAGGCACCGGGGAGCTGTTTTTT
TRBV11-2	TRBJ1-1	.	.	CASSLLAVNTEAFF	TGTGCCAGCAGCCTCTTGGCAGTGAACACTGAAGCTTTCTTT
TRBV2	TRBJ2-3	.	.	CASREDRTDTQYF	TGTGCCAGCAGGGAGGACAGAACAGATACGCAGTATTTT
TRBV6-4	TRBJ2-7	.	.	CASSDLQDSRASYEQYF	TGTGCCAGCAGTGACTTACAAGATTCCAGGGCCTCCTACGAGCAGTACTTC
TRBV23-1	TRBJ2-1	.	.	CASSSTLSTYNEQFF	TGCGCCAGCAGTTCCACCCTATCAACCTACAATGAGCAGTTCTTC
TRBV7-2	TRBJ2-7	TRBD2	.	CASSSYGGDEQYF	TGTGCCAGCAGCTCTTACGGGGGGGACGAGCAGTACTTC
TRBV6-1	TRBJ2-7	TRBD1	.	CASSASPGGSLQEQYF	TGTGCCAGCAGTGCGTCCCCAGGGGGCAGTCTACAAGAGCAGTACTTC
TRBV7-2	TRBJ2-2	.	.	CASSLARGGELFF	TGTGCCAGCAGCTTAGCACGGGGGGGGGAGCTGTTTTTT
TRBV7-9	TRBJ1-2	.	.	CASSLQENYGYTF	TGTGCCAGCAGCTTACAGGAAAACTATGGCTACACCTTC
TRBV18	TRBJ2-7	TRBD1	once	CASSPWDRDYEQYF	TGTGCCAGCTCACCCTGGGACAGGGACTACGAGCAGTACTTC
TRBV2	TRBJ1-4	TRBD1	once	CASSLDRANNEKLFF	TGTGCCAGCAGTTTAGACAGGGCTAATAATGAAAAACTGTTTTTT
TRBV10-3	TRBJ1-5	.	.	CAISQGEVQPQHF	TGTGCCATCTCACAGGGTGAGGTCCAGCCCCAGCATTTT
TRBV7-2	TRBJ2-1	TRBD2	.	CASSLEAGRQFF	TGTGCCAGCAGCCTGGAAGCGGGACGCCAGTTCTTC
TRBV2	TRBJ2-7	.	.	CASSEGPYEQYF	TGTGCCAGCAGTGAGGGCCCCTACGAGCAGTACTTC
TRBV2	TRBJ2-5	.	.	CASRQEGETQYF	TGTGCCAGCAGGCAGGAAGGAGAGACCCAGTACTTC
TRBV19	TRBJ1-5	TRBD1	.	CASSRTGPNQPQHF	TGTGCCAGTAGTAGGACAGGGCCCAATCAGCCCCAGCATTTT
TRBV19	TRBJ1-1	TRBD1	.	CATRRTGDGTEAFF	TGTGCCACTCGTAGGACAGGGGACGGCACTGAAGCTTTCTTT
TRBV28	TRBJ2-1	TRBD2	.	CALRGGPYNEQFF	TGTGCGTTGCGGGGGGGCCCCTACAATGAGCAGTTCTTC
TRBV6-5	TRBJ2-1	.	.	CASSYSPGANYNEQFF	TGTGCCAGCAGTTACTCCCCGGGAGCGAACTACAATGAGCAGTTCTTC
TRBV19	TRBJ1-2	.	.	CASSIGEDGYTF	TGTGCCAGTAGTATAGGGGAGGATGGCTACACCTTC
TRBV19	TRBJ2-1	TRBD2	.	CASSSGRGNEQFF	TGTGCCAGTAGTAGCGGGAGGGGAAATGAGCAGTTCTTC
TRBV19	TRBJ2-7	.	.	CASSIPGAVSYEQYF	TGTGCCAGTAGTATCCCAGGGGCGGTAAGCTACGAGCAGTACTTC
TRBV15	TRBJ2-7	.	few	CATSTGHTPAEQYF	TGTGCCACCAGCACGGGACATACCCCAGCCGAGCAGTACTTC
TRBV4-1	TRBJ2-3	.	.	CASSLSPYTDTQYF	TGCGCCAGCAGCCTAAGCCCGTACACAGATACGCAGTATTTT
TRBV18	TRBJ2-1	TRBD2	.	CASSGGLAGNYNEQFF	TGTGCCAGCTCCGGGGGACTAGCGGGGAACTACAATGAGCAGTTCTTC
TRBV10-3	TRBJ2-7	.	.	CAISDQGRSEQYF	TGTGCCATCTCCGACCAGGGGAGATCCGAGCAGTACTTC
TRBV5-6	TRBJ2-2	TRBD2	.	CASSSTGEGTGELFF	TGTGCCAGCAGCTCGACTGGGGAGGGCACCGGGGAGCTGTTTTTT
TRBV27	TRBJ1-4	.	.	CASSSRRDEKLFF	TGTGCCAGCAGTTCCAGACGGGATGAAAAACTGTTTTTT
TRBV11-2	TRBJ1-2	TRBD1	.	CASSLDRGSHGYTF	TGTGCCAGCAGCTTGGACAGGGGGTCCCATGGCTACACCTTC
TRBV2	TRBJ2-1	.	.	CASRPQNNEQFF	TGTGCCAGCAGACCACAGAACAATGAGCAGTTCTTC
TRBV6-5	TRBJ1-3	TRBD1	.	CATGTGNGNTIYF	TGTGCCACCGGGACAGGGAATGGAAACACCATATATTTT
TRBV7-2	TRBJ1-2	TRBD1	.	CASSLSPGTGAFGYTF	TGTGCCAGCAGCTTAAGTCCCGGGACAGGCGCCTTTGGCTACACCTTC
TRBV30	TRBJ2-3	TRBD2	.	CAWSSAIAGEGDTQYF	TGTGCCTGGAGTAGTGCTATTGCGGGAGAAGGAGATACGCAGTATTTT
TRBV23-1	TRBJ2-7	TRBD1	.	CASLRGGQGSYEQYF	TGCGCCAGCCTCCGAGGAGGACAGGGCTCCTACGAGCAGTACTTC
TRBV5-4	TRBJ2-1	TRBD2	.	CASSFDSGVYNEQFF	TGTGCCAGCAGCTTTGATAGCGGGGTTTACAATGAGCAGTTCTTC
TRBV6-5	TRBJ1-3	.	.	CASAPGPYSGNTIYF	TGTGCCAGCGCCCCGGGTCCCTACTCTGGAAACACCATATATTTT
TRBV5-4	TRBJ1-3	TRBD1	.	CASSTGQVSSGNTIYF	TGTGCCAGCAGCACCGGACAGGTCAGCTCTGGAAACACCATATATTTT